The present T cell receptor (beta chain) was sequenced within a study of T and B cells in COVID-19 patients. The wider study: Most recovered patients had mild to moderate COVID-19 treated as outpatients. General study points: Highly clonal in active COVID-19, TRB repertoires exceeded healthy-donor diversity and richness at recovery. No sequencing was yet done of CD4+, regulatory or CD8+ subsets, or of SARS-CoV-2-responsive or tetramer+ sorted cells.

CDR3 length: 15 amino acids. The J segment lost 4 bases and the V segment lost 4 bases, leaving 9 bases of the junction unmatched. Germline V gene sequence: CDR1 SGHRS, CDR2 YFSETQ. A note on this clonotype: Its specificity is not known.

From blood, roughly 250-550 ng of genomic DNA served as TRB template. BIOMED2 TRB-A/B primer pools were used in multiplex TRB PCR. TCRdb recomputed calls from the multiplex PCR reads with MiXCR, one row per CDR3 protein. The table shows nearly 15,000 distinct CDR3 sequences, with about 26% occurring only once. This receptor was obtained from a human donor who had recovered from COVID-19. The specimen sequenced was blood. The V gene is TRBV5-1, the J gene TRBJ2-7; 9 bases are a match to TRBD2. The DNA of the CDR3 is TGCGCCAGCAGCCCCCGTTTGGCGGGAGGGTACGAGCAGTACTTC. Protein: CASSPRLAGGYEQYF.